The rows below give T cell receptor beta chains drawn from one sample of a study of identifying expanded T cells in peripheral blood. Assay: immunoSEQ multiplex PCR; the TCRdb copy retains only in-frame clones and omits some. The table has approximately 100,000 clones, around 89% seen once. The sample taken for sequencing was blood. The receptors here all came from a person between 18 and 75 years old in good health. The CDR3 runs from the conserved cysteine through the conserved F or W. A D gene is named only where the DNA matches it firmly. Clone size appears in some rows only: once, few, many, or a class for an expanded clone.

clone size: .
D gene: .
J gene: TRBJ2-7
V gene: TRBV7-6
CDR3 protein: CASSSPVLGAYEQYF
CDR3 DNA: TGTGCCAGCAGCTCACCGGTTCTGGGGGCTTACGAGCAGTACTTC

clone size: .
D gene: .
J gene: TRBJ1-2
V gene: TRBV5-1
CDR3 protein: CASSPGISDLNYGYTF
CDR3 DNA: TGCGCCAGCAGCCCGGGCATCAGCGACCTTAACTATGGCTACACCTTC

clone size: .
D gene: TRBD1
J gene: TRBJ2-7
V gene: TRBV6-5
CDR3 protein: CASSAQPGQGYEQYF
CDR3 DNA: TGTGCCAGCAGTGCCCAACCGGGACAGGGGTACGAGCAGTACTTC

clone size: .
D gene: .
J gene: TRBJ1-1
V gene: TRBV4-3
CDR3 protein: CASSQGGEREAFF
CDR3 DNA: TGCGCCAGCAGCCAAGGAGGGGAGAGAGAGGCTTTCTTT

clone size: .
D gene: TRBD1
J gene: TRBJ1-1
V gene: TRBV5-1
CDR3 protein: CASSGRTGGPTEAFF
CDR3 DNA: TGCGCCAGCAGCGGAAGGACAGGGGGCCCCACTGAAGCTTTCTTT

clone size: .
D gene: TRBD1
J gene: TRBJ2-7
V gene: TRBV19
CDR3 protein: CASSMIGGTVYEQYF
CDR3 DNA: TGTGCCAGTAGTATGATAGGGGGCACGGTCTACGAGCAGTACTTC

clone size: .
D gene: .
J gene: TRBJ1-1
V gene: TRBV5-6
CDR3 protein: CASTRLENTEAFF
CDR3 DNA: TGTGCCAGCACACGACTGGAGAACACTGAAGCTTTCTTT

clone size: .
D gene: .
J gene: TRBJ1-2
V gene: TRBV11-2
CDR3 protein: CASSLRFLDGYTF
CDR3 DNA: TGTGCCAGCAGCTTGCGGTTCCTCGATGGCTACACCTTC

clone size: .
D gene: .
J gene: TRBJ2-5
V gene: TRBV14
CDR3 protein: CASSQPGASWVETQYF
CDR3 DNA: TGTGCCAGCAGCCAACCGGGGGCGAGTTGGGTGGAGACCCAGTACTTC

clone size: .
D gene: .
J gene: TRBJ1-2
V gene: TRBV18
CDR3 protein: CASSPAGGRGYGYTF
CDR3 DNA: TGTGCCAGCTCACCTGCTGGGGGGCGCGGCTATGGCTACACCTTC

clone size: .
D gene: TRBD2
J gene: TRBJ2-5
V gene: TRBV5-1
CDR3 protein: CASSLAGLAGGQTGWALRETQYF
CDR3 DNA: TGCGCCAGCAGCTTGGCCGGACTAGCGGGGGGCCAGACGGGGTGGGCGTTGAGAGAGACCCAGTACTTC

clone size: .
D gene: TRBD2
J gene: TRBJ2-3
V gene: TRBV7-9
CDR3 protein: CASSFTSGGRSDTQYF
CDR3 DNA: TGTGCCAGCAGCTTTACTAGCGGGGGGAGGTCAGATACGCAGTATTTT

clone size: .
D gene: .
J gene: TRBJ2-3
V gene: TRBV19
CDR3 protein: CASSLGSTDTQYF
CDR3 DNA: TGTGCCAGTAGTTTGGGGAGCACAGATACGCAGTATTTT

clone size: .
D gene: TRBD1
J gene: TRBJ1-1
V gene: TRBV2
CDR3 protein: CASSKGQGASEAFF
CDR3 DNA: TGTGCCAGCAGTAAGGGACAGGGGGCAAGCGAAGCTTTCTTT

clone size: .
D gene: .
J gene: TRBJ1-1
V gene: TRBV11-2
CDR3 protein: CASSLVRQNTEAFF
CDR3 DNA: TGTGCCAGCAGCTTAGTCAGACAGAACACTGAAGCTTTCTTT

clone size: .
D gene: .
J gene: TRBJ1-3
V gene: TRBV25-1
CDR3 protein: CASSSTASSGNTIYF
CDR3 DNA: TGTGCCAGCAGTTCTACCGCCAGCTCTGGAAACACCATATATTTT

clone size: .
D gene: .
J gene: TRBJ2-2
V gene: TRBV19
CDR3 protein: CASPRREPNTGELFF
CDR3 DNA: TGTGCCAGTCCTAGGAGGGAGCCGAACACCGGGGAGCTGTTTTTT

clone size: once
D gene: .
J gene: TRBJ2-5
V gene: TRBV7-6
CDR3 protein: CASSQGGEETQYF
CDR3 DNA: TGTGCCAGCAGCCAAGGGGGAGAAGAGACCCAGTACTTC

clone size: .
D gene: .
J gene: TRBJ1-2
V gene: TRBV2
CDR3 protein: CASSEGLYGYTF
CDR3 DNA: TGTGCCAGCAGTGAGGGTCTATATGGCTACACCTTC

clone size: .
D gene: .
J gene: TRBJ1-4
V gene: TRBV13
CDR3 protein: CASSPRWGVGTNEKLFF
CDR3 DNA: TGTGCCAGCAGCCCAAGATGGGGGGTCGGGACTAATGAAAAACTGTTTTTT

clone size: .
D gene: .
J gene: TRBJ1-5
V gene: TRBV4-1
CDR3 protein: CASSQDPGVQPQHF
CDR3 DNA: TGCGCCAGCAGCCAAGATCCGGGGGTTCAGCCCCAGCATTTT